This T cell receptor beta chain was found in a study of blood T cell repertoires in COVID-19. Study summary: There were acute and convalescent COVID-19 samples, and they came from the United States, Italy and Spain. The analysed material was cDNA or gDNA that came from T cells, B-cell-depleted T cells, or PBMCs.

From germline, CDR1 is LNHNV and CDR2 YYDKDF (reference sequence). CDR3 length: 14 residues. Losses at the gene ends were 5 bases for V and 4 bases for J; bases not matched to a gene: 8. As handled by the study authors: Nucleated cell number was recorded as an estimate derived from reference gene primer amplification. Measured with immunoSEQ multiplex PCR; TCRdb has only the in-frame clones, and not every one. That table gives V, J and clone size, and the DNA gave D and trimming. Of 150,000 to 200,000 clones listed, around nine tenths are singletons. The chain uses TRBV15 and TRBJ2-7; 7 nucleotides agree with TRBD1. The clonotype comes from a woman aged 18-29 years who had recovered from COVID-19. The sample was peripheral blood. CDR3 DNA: TGTGCCACCAGCGGTCCCCGACAGGGATACGAGCAGTACTTC. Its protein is CATSGPRQGYEQYF. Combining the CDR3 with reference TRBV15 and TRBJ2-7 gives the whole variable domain DAMVIQNPRYQVTQFGKPVTLSCSQTLNHNVMYWYQQKSSQAPKLLFHYYDKDFNNEADTPDNFQSRRPNTSFCFLDIRSPGLGDTAMYLCATSGPRQGYEQYFGPGTRLTVT.